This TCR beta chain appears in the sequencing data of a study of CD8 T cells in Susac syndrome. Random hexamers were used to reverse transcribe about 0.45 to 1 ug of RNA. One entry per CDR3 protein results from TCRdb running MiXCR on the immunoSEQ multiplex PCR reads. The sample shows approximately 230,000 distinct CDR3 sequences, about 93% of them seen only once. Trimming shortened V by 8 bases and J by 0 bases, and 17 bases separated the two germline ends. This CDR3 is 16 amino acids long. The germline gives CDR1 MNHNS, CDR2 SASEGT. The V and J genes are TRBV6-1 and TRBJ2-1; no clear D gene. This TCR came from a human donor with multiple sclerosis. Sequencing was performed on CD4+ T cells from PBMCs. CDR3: CASLLFLESSYNEQFF. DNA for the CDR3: TGTGCCAGCTTGCTCTTCCTCGAGAGCTCCTACAATGAGCAGTTCTTC.